Reported below is one T cell receptor (beta chain). No antigen is known for it. The data originate from a study of T cell repertoires in cytomegalovirus infection. Study-level information: Recently identified HLA-C-restricted CMV epitopes and well-studied HLA-B-restricted CMV epitopes were used by the study.

From the reads, TCRdb called clonotypes with MiXCR, one entry per CDR3 protein. The repertoire holds 830,000 or so distinct CDR3 sequences, with 30% to 35% as singletons. Sample: cultured CD8+ T cells from PBMCs, taken from culture after CMV antigen stimulation. The receptor comes from a human donor in good health (CMV status not recorded). Some clones in this sample may be carry-over from other donors' samples.

CDR3 in DNA: TGTGCCAGCACTACTTCGGACCCCACAGATACGCAGTATTTT. Translated: CASTTSDPTDTQYF. The genes are TRBV27 and TRBJ2-3; D remains unclear. Per germline, CDR1 MNHEY and CDR2 SMNVEV (reference sequence). This CDR3 has 14 residues. V dropped 7 bases and J dropped 2 bases, with 13 bases sitting between them.